The 25 T cell receptor beta chains reported below all come from one sample, sequenced in a study of regulatory and conventional T cells in RAG deficiency. The table came from immunoSEQ multiplex PCR; TCRdb's copy has only in-frame clones and leaves some out. The data hold about 29,000 clones, with roughly 95% observed a single time. Conventional CD4+ T cells were sorted from blood as CD25-low CD127-high cells. These data also formed part of another study, on regulatory T cells. That source reports: The primer mix had 52 TRBV and 13 TRBJ primers.

The sequenced sample was CD25- CD4+ T cells sorted from blood. These receptors were obtained from a human donor in good health.

J is TRBJ2-7 and V is TRBV15, with no clear D. Germline V gives CDR1 LNHNV, CDR2 YYDKDF (reference sequence). V was clipped by 3 bases and J by 1 base, with 7 bases between them. The CDR3 is 13 residues long. This chain's CDR3 is CATSRYSSYEQYF. The CDR3 nucleotides are TGTGCCACCAGCAGGTACAGTTCCTACGAGCAGTACTTC.

The chain links TRBV27 to TRBJ1-5; 8 nucleotides line up with TRBD1. Trimming cost V 5 bases and J 4 bases; bases outside gene matches: 1. Germline-derived CDR1 and CDR2 are MNHEY and SMNVEV (reference sequence). The CDR3 covers 13 residues. The CDR3 DNA is TGTGCCAGCAGTCACAGGGGGAATCAGCCCCAGCATTTT. Translation: CASSHRGNQPQHF.

The J gene is TRBJ2-6, the V gene TRBV6-5, with D tentatively TRBD1 (5 bases). CDR3 length equals 15 residues. The germline gives CDR1 MNHEY, CDR2 SVGAGI. Between the trimmed V and J ends, which lost 6 bases and 4 bases, there was a span of 13 bases. The CDR3 DNA sequence: TGTGCCAGCAGACAAGACAGATCGGGGGCCAACGTCCTGACTTTC. It codes for CASRQDRSGANVLTF.

The chain couples TRBV2 to TRBJ1-2, with TRBD1 matching over 7 bases. Losses at the gene ends were 8 bases for V and 1 base for J; bases not matched to a gene: 4. The CDR3 runs 13 residues. CDR1 is SNHLY, CDR2 FYNNEI, per germline. CDR3 DNA sequence: TGTGCCAGCGAGAGGGACAGTAACTATGGCTACACCTTC. Its translation: CASERDSNYGYTF.

In this sample, this clone turned up once. This rearrangement joins TRBV27 to TRBJ2-2, with 7 bases that match TRBD1. This CDR3 contains 16 residues. CDR1 is MNHEY and CDR2 is SMNVEV in the germline V gene (reference sequence). The junction had 6 bases not matched to a gene; V was cut back by 2 bases and J by 3 bases. The CDR3 spells CASSLTDRVDTGELFF. CDR3 coding DNA: TGTGCCAGCAGTTTAACCGACAGGGTTGACACCGGGGAGCTGTTTTTT.

J is TRBJ2-5 and V is TRBV12-5, with 7 bases fitting TRBD1. The CDR3 contains 13 residues. Germline CDR1 reads LGHNT; CDR2 reads FRNRAP. V gave up 6 bases and J gave up 1 base; unmatched junction bases: 2. The CDR3 spells CASGGDSQETQYF. In nucleotides, the CDR3 is TGTGCTAGTGGGGGGGACAGCCAAGAGACCCAGTACTTC.

The chain couples TRBV6-5 to TRBJ2-7, with D possibly being TRBD2 (5 bases). This CDR3 is built from 16 residues. V was clipped by 2 bases and J by 5 bases, with 19 bases between them. Germline V gene lookup returns CDR1 MNHEY and CDR2 SVGAGI. CDR3 sequence (DNA): TGTGCCAGCAGTTACGGGGTGACTTTCTTCGGGGACGAGCAGTACTTC. Residues: CASSYGVTFFGDEQYF.

V usage is TRBV27 and J usage is TRBJ1-1; D gene ambiguous. This CDR3 spans 15 amino acids. V lost 4 bases to trimming and J lost 0 bases, with 12 bases between them. Germline V gene sequence: CDR1 MNHEY, CDR2 SMNVEV (reference sequence). The CDR3 protein is CASSSSGRMNTEAFF. The CDR3 nucleotides read TGTGCCAGCAGTTCAAGTGGGAGAATGAACACTGAAGCTTTCTTT.

This sequence joins TRBV28 and TRBJ2-5; TRBD1 matches at 10 bases. Germline V gives CDR1 MDHEN, CDR2 SYDVKM. The CDR3 consists of 15 residues. V shed 4 bases, J shed 3 bases, and the junction held 5 bases outside the gene matches. The CDR3 here is CASSSRTGGKETQYF. The CDR3 nucleotides are TGTGCCAGCAGTTCTCGGACAGGGGGGAAAGAGACCCAGTACTTC.

The rearrangement joins TRBV7-6 to TRBJ1-1; D not certain. Germline V lookup: CDR1 SGHVS, CDR2 FNYEAQ. The CDR3 length is 13 residues. V was shortened by 2 bases and J by 1 base, with 5 bases between the two germline ends. The chain's CDR3 is CASSLQENTEAFF. The CDR3 nucleotides read TGTGCCAGCAGCTTACAGGAGAACACTGAAGCTTTCTTT.

The rearrangement joins TRBV9 to TRBJ1-3; no reliable D call. This CDR3 has 13 residues. Per the germline V gene, CDR1 is SGDLS and CDR2 is YYNGEE. Trimming stripped 4 bases from V and 4 bases from J, with 9 bases between. CDR3 amino acids: CASSPGGGNTIYF. CDR3 coding DNA: TGTGCCAGCAGCCCGGGCGGGGGAAACACCATATATTTT.

The rearrangement links TRBV19 to TRBJ1-6; TRBD1 aligns across 9 bases. The CDR3 has 14 amino acids. Germline CDR1 and CDR2: LNHDA and SQIVND (reference sequence). The V segment lost 7 bases and the J segment 9 bases; nucleotides outside the gene matches: 7. CDR3 nucleotides: TGTGCCAGTACGCGGGGACAGGGAATTTCACCCCTCCACTTT. It translates to CASTRGQGISPLHF.

In this sample, this clone turned up once. The chain uses TRBV19 and TRBJ2-2; 8 bases match TRBD1. Looked up from germline, CDR1 is LNHDA and CDR2 is SQIVND (reference sequence). V gave up 5 bases and J gave up 0 bases; unmatched junction bases: 8. This CDR3 is 17 amino acids long. Written as DNA, the CDR3 is TGTGCCAGTAGTGCGCGAAAGGGACAGGCGAACACCGGGGAGCTGTTTTTT. The encoded protein is CASSARKGQANTGELFF. The variable domain in full, with the rest retrieved from reference TRBV19 and TRBJ2-2, is DGGITQSPKYLFRKEGQNVTLSCEQNLNHDAMYWYRQDPGQGLRLIYYSQIVNDFQKGDIAEGYSVSREKKESFPLTVTSAQKNPTAFYLCASSARKGQANTGELFFGEGSRLTVL.

The V gene is TRBV5-1, the J gene TRBJ2-7, with 8 bases that match TRBD1. V shed 0 bases, J shed 6 bases, and the junction held 8 bases outside the gene matches. The CDR3 length is 15 residues. Germline values: CDR1 SGHRS, CDR2 YFSETQ. For the CDR3, the DNA is TGCGCCAGCAGCTTGGCATGGGACAGGAAGGGCGAGCAGTACTTC. Translation gives CASSLAWDRKGEQYF.

The chain recombines TRBV5-1 with TRBJ1-2, with a weak D call TRBD1 (5 bases). The V end lost 1 base, the J end lost 0 bases, and 19 bases lay between the germline ends. Germline assignment: CDR1 SGHRS and CDR2 YFSETQ. The CDR3 is 18 amino acids. CDR3 protein: CASSLTVSAGRANYGYTF. The CDR3 DNA reads as TGCGCCAGCAGCTTGACGGTCTCGGCAGGGCGAGCTAACTATGGCTACACCTTC.

The V gene is TRBV28, the J gene TRBJ1-2; 9 bases fit TRBD1. This CDR3 is built from 14 residues. Looked up from germline, CDR1 is MDHEN and CDR2 is SYDVKM. The junction had 8 bases not matched to a gene; V was cut back by 4 bases and J by 8 bases. The CDR3 here is CASSSRDRVSGYTF. In DNA, the CDR3 is TGTGCCAGCAGTTCTCGGGACAGGGTGAGCGGCTACACCTTC.

The chain carries TRBV4-1 and TRBJ2-5, with TRBD1 matching over 9 bases. This CDR3 spans 15 amino acids. Germline-derived CDR1 and CDR2 are MGHRA and YSYEKL. With V trimmed by 1 base and J by 2 bases, 2 bases remained unmatched. Written as DNA, the CDR3 is TGCGCCAGCAGCCAAGGGGACAGGGCTCAAGAGACCCAGTACTTC. Amino acids: CASSQGDRAQETQYF.

The J gene is TRBJ2-3, the V gene TRBV18; maybe TRBD2 (5 bases). Trimming took off 8 bases at V and 0 bases at J, with 18 bases between the two ends. Germline-derived CDR1 and CDR2 are KGHSH and LQKENI. The CDR3 covers 16 residues. The CDR3 sequence: CASTHRTYTSTDTQYF. The CDR3 nucleotides read TGTGCCAGCACTCACCGGACTTACACTAGCACAGATACGCAGTATTTT.

This sequence joins TRBV6-6 and TRBJ1-1; 7 bases align to TRBD1. Germline loops: CDR1 MNHNY, CDR2 SVGAGI (reference sequence). This CDR3 has 16 residues. Trimming cost V 6 bases and J 2 bases; bases outside gene matches: 12. For the CDR3, the DNA is TGTGCCAGCAGCTCACCGGGACAGCGACCCAACACTGAAGCTTTCTTT. As protein: CASSSPGQRPNTEAFF.

The V gene is TRBV5-4, the J gene TRBJ2-5, with D unresolved. The CDR3 runs to 14 residues. Germline V gene sequence: CDR1 SGHNT, CDR2 YYREEE (reference sequence). V was pared by 7 bases and J by 3 bases, with 16 bases between. The CDR3 sequence: CASGWSAAEETQYF. DNA of the CDR3: TGTGCCAGCGGTTGGTCGGCGGCGGAAGAGACCCAGTACTTC.

Concerning this clone: At one end the junction does not follow the germline gene, possibly because of a read error. The chain combines TRBV19 with TRBJ1-5; 11 bases match TRBD1. Germline assignment: CDR1 LNHDA and CDR2 SQIVND (reference sequence). The CDR3 length is 18 residues. In DNA, the CDR3 is TGTGCCAGTAGAATAGGGACAGGGGGTAATCAGGGCAATCAGCCCCAGCATTTT. The encoded protein is CASRIGTGGNQGNQPQHF. The full variable domain, completed using reference TRBV19 and TRBJ1-5, is DGGITQSPKYLFRKEGQNVTLSCEQNLNHDAMYWYRQDPGQGLRLIYYSQIVNDFQKGDIAEGYSVSREKKESFPLTVTSAQKNPTAFYLCASRIGTGGNQGNQPQHFGDGTRLSIL.

CDR3 amino acids: CASSSTGWNSPLHF. The CDR3 nucleotides are TGTGCCAGCAGTTCAACAGGGTGGAATTCACCCCTCCACTTT. The rearrangement uses TRBV27 and TRBJ1-6, with D possibly TRBD1 on 6 matching bases. Germline loops: CDR1 MNHEY, CDR2 SMNVEV (reference sequence). The CDR3 extends over 14 amino acids. The V gene lost 4 bases and the J gene lost 7 bases, with 11 bases spanning the gap.

The CDR3 loop reads CASSLDRASQPQHF. CDR3 DNA sequence: TGCGCCAGCAGCTTGGACAGGGCGAGTCAGCCCCAGCATTTT. This chain uses TRBV5-1 with TRBJ1-5; a possible D gene is TRBD1 (6 bases). In germline, CDR1 is SGHRS, CDR2 YFSETQ. The CDR3 runs to 14 residues. The ends were cut back, 0 bases at V and 6 bases at J, with 10 bases in the middle.

This clone was observed a handful of times. The rearrangement joins TRBV6-4 to TRBJ1-1; D might be TRBD1 (5 bases). Germline loops: CDR1 MRHNA, CDR2 SNTAGT. Trimming took off 4 bases at V and 0 bases at J, with 12 bases between the two ends. The CDR3 runs 15 residues. The CDR3 loop reads CASSVDSAMNTEAFF. CDR3 bases: TGTGCCAGCAGTGTCGACAGTGCTATGAACACTGAAGCTTTCTTT.

The chain uses TRBV7-7 and TRBJ2-3; 10 nucleotides align to TRBD2. Trimming cost V 5 bases and J 7 bases; bases outside gene matches: 9. The length of the CDR3 is 15 residues. Germline CDR1 is SSHAT and CDR2 is FNYEAQ (reference sequence). For the CDR3, the DNA is TGTGCCAGCAGCCAAGCGGGGGGGCAACTGTATACGCAGTATTTT. Residues: CASSQAGGQLYTQYF.